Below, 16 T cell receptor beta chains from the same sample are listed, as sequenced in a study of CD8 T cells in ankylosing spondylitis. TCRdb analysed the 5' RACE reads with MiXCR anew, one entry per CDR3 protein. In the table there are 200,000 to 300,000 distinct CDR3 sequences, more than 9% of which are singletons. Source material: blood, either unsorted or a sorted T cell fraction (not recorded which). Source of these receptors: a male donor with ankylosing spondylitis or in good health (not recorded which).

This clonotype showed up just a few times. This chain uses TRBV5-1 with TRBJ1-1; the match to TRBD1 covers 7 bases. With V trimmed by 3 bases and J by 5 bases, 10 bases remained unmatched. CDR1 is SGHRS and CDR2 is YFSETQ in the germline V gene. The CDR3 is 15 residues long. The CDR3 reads CASSSLRQGGTEAFF. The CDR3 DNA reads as TGCGCCAGCAGCTCACTCCGACAGGGTGGAACTGAAGCTTTCTTT.

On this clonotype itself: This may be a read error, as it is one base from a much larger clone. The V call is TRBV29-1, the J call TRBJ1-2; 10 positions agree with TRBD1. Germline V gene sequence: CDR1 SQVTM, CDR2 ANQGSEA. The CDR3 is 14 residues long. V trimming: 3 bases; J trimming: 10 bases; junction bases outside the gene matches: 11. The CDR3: CSVDPGQGRDDYTF. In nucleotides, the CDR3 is TGCAGCGTTGATCCGGGACAGGGGCGAGATGACTACACCTTC.

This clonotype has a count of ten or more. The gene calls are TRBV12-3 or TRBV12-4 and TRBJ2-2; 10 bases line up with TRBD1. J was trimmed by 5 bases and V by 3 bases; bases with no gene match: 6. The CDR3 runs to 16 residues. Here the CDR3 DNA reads TGTGCCAGCAGTTTGTACCGGACAGGGGGGACCGGGGAGCTGTTTTTT. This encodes CASSLYRTGGTGELFF.

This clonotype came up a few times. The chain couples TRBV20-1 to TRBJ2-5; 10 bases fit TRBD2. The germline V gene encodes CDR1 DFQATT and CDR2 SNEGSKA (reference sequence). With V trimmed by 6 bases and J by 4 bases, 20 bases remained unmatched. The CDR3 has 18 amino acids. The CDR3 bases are TGCAGTGCGGATGACGGACTAGCGGACCTTCTGGTAGGAGAGACCCAGTACTTC. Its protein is CSADDGLADLLVGETQYF.

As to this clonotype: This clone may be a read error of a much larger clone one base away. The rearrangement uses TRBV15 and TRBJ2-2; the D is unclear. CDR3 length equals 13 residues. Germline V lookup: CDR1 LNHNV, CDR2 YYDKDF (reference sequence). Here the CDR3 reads CVTSRDGYRELFF. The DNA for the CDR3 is TGTGTCACCAGCAGAGATGGGTACCGGGAGCTGTTTTTT.

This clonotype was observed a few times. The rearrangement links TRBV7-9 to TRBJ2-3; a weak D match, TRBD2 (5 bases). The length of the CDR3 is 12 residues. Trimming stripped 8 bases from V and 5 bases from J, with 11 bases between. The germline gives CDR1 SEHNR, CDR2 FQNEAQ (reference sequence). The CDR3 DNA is TGTGCCAGCGGACTGGAAATAGATACGCAGTATTTT. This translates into CASGLEIDTQYF.

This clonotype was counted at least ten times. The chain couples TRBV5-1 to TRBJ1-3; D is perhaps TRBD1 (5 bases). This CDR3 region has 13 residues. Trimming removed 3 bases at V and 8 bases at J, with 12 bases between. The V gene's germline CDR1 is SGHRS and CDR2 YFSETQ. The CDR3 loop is CASSSGDGDTIYF. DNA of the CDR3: TGCGCCAGCAGCTCTGGGGACGGAGACACCATATATTTT. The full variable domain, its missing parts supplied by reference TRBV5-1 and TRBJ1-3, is KAGVTQTPRYLIKTRGQQVTLSCSPISGHRSVSWYQQTPGQGLQFLFEYFSETQRNKGNFPGRFSGRQFSNSRSEMNVSTLELGDSALYLCASSSGDGDTIYFGEGSWLTVV.

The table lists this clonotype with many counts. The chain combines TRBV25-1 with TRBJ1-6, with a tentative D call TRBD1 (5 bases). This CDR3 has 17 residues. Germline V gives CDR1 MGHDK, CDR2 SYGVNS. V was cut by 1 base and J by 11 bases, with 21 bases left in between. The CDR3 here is CASSEWGGGDRKAPLHF. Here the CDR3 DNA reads TGTGCCAGCAGTGAATGGGGCGGAGGGGACCGAAAAGCACCCCTCCACTTT.

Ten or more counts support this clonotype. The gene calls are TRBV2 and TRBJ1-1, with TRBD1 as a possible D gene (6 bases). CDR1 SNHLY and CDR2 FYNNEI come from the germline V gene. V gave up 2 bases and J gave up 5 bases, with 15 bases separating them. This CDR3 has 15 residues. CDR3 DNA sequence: TGTGCCAGCAGTGAATATTCCAGGGGAGGGACTGAAGCTTTCTTT. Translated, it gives CASSEYSRGGTEAFF.

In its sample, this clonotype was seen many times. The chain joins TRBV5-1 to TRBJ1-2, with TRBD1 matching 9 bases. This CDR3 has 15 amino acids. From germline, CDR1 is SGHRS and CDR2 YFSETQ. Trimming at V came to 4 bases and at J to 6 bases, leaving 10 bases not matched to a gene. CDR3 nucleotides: TGCGCCAGCAGCGATGGGACAGGGTCGTTCGATGGCTACACCTTC. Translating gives CASSDGTGSFDGYTF. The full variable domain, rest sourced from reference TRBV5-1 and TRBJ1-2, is KAGVTQTPRYLIKTRGQQVTLSCSPISGHRSVSWYQQTPGQGLQFLFEYFSETQRNKGNFPGRFSGRQFSNSRSEMNVSTLELGDSALYLCASSDGTGSFDGYTFGSGTRLTVV.

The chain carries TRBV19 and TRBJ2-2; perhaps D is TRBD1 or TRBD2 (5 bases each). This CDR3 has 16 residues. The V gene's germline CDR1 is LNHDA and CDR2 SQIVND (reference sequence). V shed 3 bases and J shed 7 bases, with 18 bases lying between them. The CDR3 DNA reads TGTGCCAGTAGTATTCCGTCGGGACGCGTAGTCGGGGAGCTGTTTTTT. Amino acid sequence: CASSIPSGRVVGELFF.

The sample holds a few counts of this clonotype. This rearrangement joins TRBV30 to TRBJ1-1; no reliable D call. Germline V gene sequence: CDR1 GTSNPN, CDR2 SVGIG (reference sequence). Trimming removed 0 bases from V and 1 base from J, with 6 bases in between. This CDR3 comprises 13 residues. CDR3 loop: CAWSVSKNTEAFF. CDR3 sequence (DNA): TGTGCCTGGAGTGTATCCAAGAACACTGAAGCTTTCTTT.

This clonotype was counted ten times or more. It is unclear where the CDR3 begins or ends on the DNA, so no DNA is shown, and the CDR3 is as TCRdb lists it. The chain's CDR3 is CASSVGEGASTF. This chain uses TRBV9 with TRBJ1-2; the D call TRBD1 from the table was never checked on the DNA. The CDR3 is 12 amino acids in total, end residues counted. Germline V CDR1 and CDR2: SGDLS, YYNGEE.

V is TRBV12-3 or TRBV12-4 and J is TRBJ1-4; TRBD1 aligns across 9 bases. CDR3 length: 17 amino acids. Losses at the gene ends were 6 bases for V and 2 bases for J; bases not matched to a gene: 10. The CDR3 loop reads CASSLFWTGVTNEKLFF. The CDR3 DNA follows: TGTGCCAGCAGCTTATTCTGGACAGGGGTCACTAATGAAAAACTGTTTTTT.

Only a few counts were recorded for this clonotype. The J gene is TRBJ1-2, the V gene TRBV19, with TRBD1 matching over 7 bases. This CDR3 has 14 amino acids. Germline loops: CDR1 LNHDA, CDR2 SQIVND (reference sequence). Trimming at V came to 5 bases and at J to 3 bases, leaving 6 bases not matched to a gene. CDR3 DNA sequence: TGTGCCAGTAGTGACAGGGCGGTCGACTATGGCTACACCTTC. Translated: CASSDRAVDYGYTF.

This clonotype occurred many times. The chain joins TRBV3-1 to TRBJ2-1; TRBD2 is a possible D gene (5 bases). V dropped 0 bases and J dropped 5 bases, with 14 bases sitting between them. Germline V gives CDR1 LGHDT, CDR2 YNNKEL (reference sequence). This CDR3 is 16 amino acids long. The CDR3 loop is CASSQERLAGNNEQFF. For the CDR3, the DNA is TGTGCCAGCAGCCAAGAGCGGCTAGCTGGGAACAATGAGCAGTTCTTC.